The sequence of this T cell receptor (beta chain) was determined in a study of T cell changes during pregnancy in multiple sclerosis. TCRdb's copy holds only in-frame clones and misses some; the assay was immunoSEQ multiplex PCR. Among 70,000 to 100,000 clones listed, about 94% were seen once. Deletions cut 4 bases from V and 3 bases from J, with 13 bases between. Germline assignment: CDR1 SNHLY and CDR2 FYNNEI. CDR3 length: 14 residues. This TCR was recovered from a female donor with multiple sclerosis, enrolled in a pregnancy study. This material consisted of peripheral blood, taken in the third trimester of pregnancy. V and J are TRBV2 and TRBJ2-7; D is unresolved. The CDR3 DNA sequence: TGTGCCAGCAGTGCCGGTCCAGCGTTCTACGAGCAGTACTTC. This encodes CASSAGPAFYEQYF.